This T cell receptor (beta chain) is drawn from a study of blood T cell repertoires in COVID-19. Study in general: The study drew acute and convalescent COVID-19 samples from the United States, Italy and Spain. PBMCs, B-cell-depleted T cells, or T cells were the source of the cDNA or gDNA that made up the material.

This clone turned up a few times. Authors' analysis steps: Amplification with reference gene primers provided the estimates of nucleated cell counts. Using immunoSEQ multiplex PCR, the repertoire was profiled, and TCRdb retains in-frame clones only, with some absent. That table supplies the V and J calls and clone size; D and trimming were determined from the DNA. The repertoire holds around 270,000 clones, with 84% as singletons. The sequence was obtained from a woman aged 40-49 years who had recovered from COVID-19. Input material: peripheral blood.

CDR3 bases: TGTGCCAGCAGCCAAGCGGGGACAGGGCACACTGAAGCTTTCTTT. It encodes CASSQAGTGHTEAFF. This rearrangement joins TRBV3-1 (or the pseudogene TRBV3-2) to TRBJ1-1; 9 bases agree with TRBD1. The germline V gene has CDR1 LGHDT and CDR2 YNNKEL (reference sequence). V trimming: 1 base; J trimming: 3 bases; junction bases outside the gene matches: 3. The CDR3 spans 15 residues.